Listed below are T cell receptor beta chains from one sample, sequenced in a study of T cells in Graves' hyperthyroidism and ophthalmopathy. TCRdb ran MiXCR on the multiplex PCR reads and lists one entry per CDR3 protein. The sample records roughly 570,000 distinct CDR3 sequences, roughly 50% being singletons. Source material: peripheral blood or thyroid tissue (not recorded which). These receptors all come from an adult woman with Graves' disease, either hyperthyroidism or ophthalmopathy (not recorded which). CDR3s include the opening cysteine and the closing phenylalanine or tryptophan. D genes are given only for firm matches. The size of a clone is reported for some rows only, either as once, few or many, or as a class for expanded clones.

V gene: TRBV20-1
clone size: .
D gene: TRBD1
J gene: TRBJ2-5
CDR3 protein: CSATQQGAPGAQYF
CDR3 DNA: TGCAGTGCGACGCAACAGGGGGCTCCGGGGGCCCAGTACTTC

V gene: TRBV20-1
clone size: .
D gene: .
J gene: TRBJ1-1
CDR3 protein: CSARKMEAGNTEAFF
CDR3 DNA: TGCAGTGCTAGGAAGATGGAAGCCGGGAACACTGAAGCTTTCTTT

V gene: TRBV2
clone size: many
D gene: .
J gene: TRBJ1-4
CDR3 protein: CASGEGRNNEKLFF
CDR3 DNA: TGTGCCAGCGGGGAGGGGCGGAATAATGAAAAACTGTTTTTT

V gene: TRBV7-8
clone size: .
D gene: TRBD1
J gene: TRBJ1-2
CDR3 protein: CASSLLGQGHYGYTF
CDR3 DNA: TGTGCCAGCAGCTTACTAGGACAGGGTCACTATGGCTACACCTTC

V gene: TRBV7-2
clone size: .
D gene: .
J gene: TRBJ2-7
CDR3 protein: CASSLAPGPEQYF
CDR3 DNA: TGTGCCAGCAGCTTAGCACCGGGACCCGAGCAGTACTTC

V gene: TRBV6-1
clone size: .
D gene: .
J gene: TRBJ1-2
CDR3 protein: CASSRQVGGYTF
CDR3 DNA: TGTGCCAGCAGTCGACAGGTTGGCGGCTACACCTTC

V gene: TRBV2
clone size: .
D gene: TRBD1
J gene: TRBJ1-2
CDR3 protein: CASSEALRGTGPYGYTF
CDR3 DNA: TGTGCCAGCAGTGAAGCGCTTAGGGGGACAGGACCTTATGGCTACACCTTC

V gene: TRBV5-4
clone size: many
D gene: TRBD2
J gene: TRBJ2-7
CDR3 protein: CASSLASGTTSYEQYF
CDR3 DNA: TGTGCCAGCAGCTTGGCCTCCGGGACTACCTCCTACGAGCAGTACTTC

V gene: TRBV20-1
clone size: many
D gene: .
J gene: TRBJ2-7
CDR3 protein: CSARVGTRSSYEQYF
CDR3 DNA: TGCAGTGCTAGAGTAGGGACAAGGAGCTCCTACGAGCAGTACTTC

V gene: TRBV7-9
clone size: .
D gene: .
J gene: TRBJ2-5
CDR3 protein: CASRPQAAQETQYF
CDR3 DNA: TGTGCCTCCAGGCCCCAAGCGGCTCAAGAGACCCAGTACTTC

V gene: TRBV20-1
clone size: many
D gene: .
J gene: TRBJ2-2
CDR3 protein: CSARGGIDGELFF
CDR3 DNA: TGCAGTGCTAGGGGCGGGATTGACGGGGAGCTGTTTTTT

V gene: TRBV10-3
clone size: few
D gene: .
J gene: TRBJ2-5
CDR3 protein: CAISESLRTGKVQPQYF
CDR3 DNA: TGTGCCATCAGTGAGTCCCTCCGGACCGGAAAGGTCCAGCCCCAGTACTTC

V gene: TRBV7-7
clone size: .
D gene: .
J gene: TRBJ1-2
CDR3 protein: CASSVDTVPRNGYTF
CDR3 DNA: TGTGCTAGCAGTGTGGATACAGTACCGAGGAATGGCTACACCTTC

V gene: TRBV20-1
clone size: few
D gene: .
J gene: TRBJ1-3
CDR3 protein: CSARRGNAIYF
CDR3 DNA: TGCAGTGCTAGAAGGGGGAACGCCATATATTTT

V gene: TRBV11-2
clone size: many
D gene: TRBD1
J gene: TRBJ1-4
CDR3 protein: CASSQGQAGEKLFF
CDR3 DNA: TGTGCCAGCAGCCAAGGACAGGCCGGGGAAAAACTGTTTTTT

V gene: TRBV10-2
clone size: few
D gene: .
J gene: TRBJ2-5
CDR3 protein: CASRGLLREETQYF
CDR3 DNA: TGCGCCAGCAGAGGACTGCTGCGGGAAGAGACCCAGTACTTC

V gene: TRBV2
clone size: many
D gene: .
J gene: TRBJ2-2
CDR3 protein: CASSWTVMGTGELFF
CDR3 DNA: TGTGCCAGCAGTTGGACAGTCATGGGTACCGGGGAGCTGTTTTTT

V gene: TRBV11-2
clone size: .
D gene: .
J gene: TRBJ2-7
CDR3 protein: CASTTQAAKGYEQYF
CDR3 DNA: TGTGCCAGCACTACACAGGCGGCGAAAGGTTACGAGCAGTACTTC

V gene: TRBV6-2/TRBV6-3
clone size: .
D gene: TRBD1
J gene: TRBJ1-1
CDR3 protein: CASSFDRAGTEAFF
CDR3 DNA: TGTGCCAGCAGTTTCGACAGGGCTGGGACTGAAGCTTTCTTT

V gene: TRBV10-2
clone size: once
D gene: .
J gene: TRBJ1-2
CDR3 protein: CASRRYGTSDGYTF
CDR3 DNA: TGTGCCAGCAGAAGATACGGGACATCAGATGGCTACACCTTC

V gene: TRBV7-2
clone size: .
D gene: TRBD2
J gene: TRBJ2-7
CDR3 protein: CASSPTDVAGVSEQYF
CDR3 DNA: TGCGCCAGCAGCCCAACGGACGTAGCGGGAGTTTCCGAGCAGTACTTC

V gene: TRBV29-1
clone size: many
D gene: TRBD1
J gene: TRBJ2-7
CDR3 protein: CSVEGTGGVYEQYF
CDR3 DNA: TGCAGCGTTGAAGGGACAGGGGGCGTATACGAGCAGTACTTC

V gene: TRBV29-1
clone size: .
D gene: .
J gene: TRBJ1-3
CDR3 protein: CSVEMGMNTIYF
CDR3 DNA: TGCAGCGTTGAAATGGGCATGAACACCATATATTTT

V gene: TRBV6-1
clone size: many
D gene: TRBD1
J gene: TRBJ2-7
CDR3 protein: CASSWGTGDYEQYF
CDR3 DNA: TGTGCCAGCAGTTGGGGTACAGGGGACTACGAGCAGTACTTC

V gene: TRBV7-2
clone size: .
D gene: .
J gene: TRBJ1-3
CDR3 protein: CASSLPDWGYGYTIYF
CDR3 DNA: TGTGCCAGCAGCTTACCGGACTGGGGCTATGGCTACACCATATATTTT

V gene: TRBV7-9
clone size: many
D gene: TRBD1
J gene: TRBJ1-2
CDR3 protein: CASSPGGWDYGYTF
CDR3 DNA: TGTGCCAGCAGTCCAGGGGGCTGGGACTATGGCTACACCTTC